This T cell receptor (beta chain) originates from a study of CD8+ T cells in alopecia areata. For the study at large: Each of the treated patients was given oral tofacitinib, 5 to 10 mg twice daily, for moderate-to-severe alopecia areata. Severity among treated patients was scored by the percentage of scalp area affected.

Extraction of RNA preceded its reverse transcription into cDNA, which served as the sequencing template. Only in-frame clones appear in the TCRdb table, and some are missing; sequencing was by immunoSEQ multiplex PCR. The sample records around 120,000 clones, about 50% being singletons. This CDR3 has 15 residues. The germline V gene has CDR1 SNHLY and CDR2 FYNNEI. Trimming took 2 bases from V and 4 from J; bases not matched to a gene: 3. Notes on the study in general: Baseline CD8+ expansion's link to response remains uncertain, as there was one nonresponder.

As to treatment: oral pan-JAK inhibitor, 5-10 mg twice daily. With regard to this clone: As yet, its antigen is unknown.

The chain uses TRBV2 and TRBJ2-5; 11 bases are a match to TRBD2. The receptor was derived from a human donor with alopecia areata. This specimen was CD4+ T cells sorted from blood, taken at week 4, from a patient treated with tofacitinib. CDR3 in amino acids: CASSESGLAGETQYF. The DNA of the CDR3 is TGTGCCAGCAGTGAATCCGGACTAGCGGGAGAGACCCAGTACTTC.